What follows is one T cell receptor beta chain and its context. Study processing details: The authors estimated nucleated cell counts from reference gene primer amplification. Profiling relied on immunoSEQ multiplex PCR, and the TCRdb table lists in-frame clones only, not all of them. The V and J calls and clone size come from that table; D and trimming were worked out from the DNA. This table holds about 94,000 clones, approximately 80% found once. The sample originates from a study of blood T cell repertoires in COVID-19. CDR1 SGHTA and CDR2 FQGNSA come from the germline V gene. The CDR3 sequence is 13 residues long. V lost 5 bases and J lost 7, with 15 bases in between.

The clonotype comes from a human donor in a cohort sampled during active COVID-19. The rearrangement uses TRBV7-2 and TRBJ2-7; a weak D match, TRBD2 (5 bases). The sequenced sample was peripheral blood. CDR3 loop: CASSLQLEREQYF. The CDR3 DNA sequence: TGTGCCAGCAGCCTCCAACTAGAGAGAGAGCAGTACTTC.